Below are 29 T cell receptor beta chains sequenced from a single sample in a study of T cells in Graves' hyperthyroidism and ophthalmopathy. It was RNA transcripts that yielded the amplified TCR beta CDR3 regions. The study used the HTBI primer set for a first-round RT-PCR of the TCR CDR3. MiXCR, run by TCRdb on the multiplex PCR reads, gives a single entry per CDR3 protein. The sample holds roughly 570,000 distinct CDR3 sequences, around 16% seen once. Sequencing input: blood. These receptors all stem from a woman aged 25-40 years with Graves' hyperthyroidism.

The table lists this clonotype with many counts. This chain connects TRBV20-1 to TRBJ1-5; D not certain. Between the trimmed V and J ends, which lost 1 base and 4 bases, there was a span of 8 bases. The germline V gene has CDR1 DFQATT and CDR2 SNEGSKA (reference sequence). The CDR3 is made up of 13 amino acids. For the CDR3, the DNA is TGCAGTGCTAGAGGGGGAGAAAATCAGCCCCAGCATTTT. Protein sequence: CSARGGENQPQHF.

The genes are TRBV5-6 and TRBJ2-1, with 9 bases lining up with TRBD2. Germline CDR1 SGHDT, CDR2 YYEEEE. Losses at the gene ends were 0 bases for V and 10 bases for J; bases not matched to a gene: 11. This CDR3 comprises 16 residues. The CDR3 region has the DNA TGTGCCAGCAGCTTGGGGGCTAGCGGGATTGGAGAGGAGCAGTTCTTC. Translating it yields CASSLGASGIGEEQFF.

There are many counts of this clonotype. This chain joins TRBV12-3 or TRBV12-4 and TRBJ2-3; the D is unclear. The CDR3 length is 15 residues. V dropped 0 bases and J dropped 2 bases, with 9 bases sitting between them. The CDR3 protein is CASSLANGFTDTQYF. In nucleotides, the CDR3 is TGTGCCAGCAGTTTAGCAAATGGGTTCACAGATACGCAGTATTTT.

The sample holds a few counts of this clonotype. V is TRBV5-4 and J is TRBJ2-5; 11 bases are a match to TRBD2. CDR1 and CDR2 from the germline V gene are SGHNT and YYREEE (reference sequence). The CDR3 is 15 residues long. V was pared by 1 base and J by 10 bases, with 9 bases of the junction left unmatched. The chain's CDR3 is CASSLSLAGGLGQYF. CDR3 sequence (DNA): TGTGCCAGCAGCTTGTCGCTAGCGGGAGGCCTCGGCCAGTACTTC.

The chain uses TRBV9 and TRBJ2-2; D remains ambiguous. The CDR3 length is 12 residues. Germline values: CDR1 SGDLS, CDR2 YYNGEE. Trimming took 2 bases from V and 6 from J, leaving 5 bases between them. DNA of the CDR3: TGTGCCAGCAGCGTTTACGCCGGGGAGCTGTTTTTT. As protein: CASSVYAGELFF. Drawing the rest from reference TRBV9 and TRBJ2-2, the complete variable domain is DSGVTQTPKHLITATGQRVTLRCSPRSGDLSVYWYQQSLDQGLQFLIQYYNGEERAKGNILERFSAQQFPDLHSELNLSSLELGDSALYFCASSVYAGELFFGEGSRLTVL.

Many counts were recorded for this clonotype. The chain links TRBV7-9 to TRBJ2-1; 10 positions match TRBD2. Germline assignment: CDR1 SEHNR and CDR2 FQNEAQ (reference sequence). Losses at the gene ends were 1 base for V and 6 bases for J; bases not matched to a gene: 3. The CDR3 runs 15 residues. The CDR3 sequence: CASSLGWTSGNEQFF. The CDR3, as DNA: TGTGCCAGCAGCTTAGGGTGGACTAGCGGCAATGAGCAGTTCTTC.

V and J are TRBV9 and TRBJ2-7; D not resolved. The CDR3 loop spans 15 amino acids. With 0 bases removed from V and 4 bases from J, the gap between germline ends came to 14 bases. The V gene's germline CDR1 is SGDLS and CDR2 YYNGEE. The DNA for the CDR3 is TGTGCCAGCAGCGTAGGAGATGGTTCAGAATACGAGCAGTACTTC. It specifies CASSVGDGSEYEQYF.

This clonotype was counted many times. The gene calls are TRBV20-1 and TRBJ2-5; D is unclear. This CDR3 has 15 residues. CDR1 and CDR2 from the germline V gene are DFQATT and SNEGSKA (reference sequence). Trimming removed 0 bases from V and 5 bases from J, with 16 bases in between. The CDR3: CSARDPAGPKETQYF. The CDR3 nucleotides read TGCAGTGCTAGAGATCCGGCTGGGCCTAAGGAGACCCAGTACTTC.

This clonotype was counted between two and nine times. The chain joins TRBV9 to TRBJ2-1; 14 nucleotides line up with TRBD2. The CDR3 extends over 16 amino acids. Germline-derived CDR1 and CDR2 are SGDLS and YYNGEE. Trimming removed 4 bases from V and 6 bases from J; junction bases left unmatched: 6. This chain's CDR3 is CASSRLAGGYSNEQFF. The CDR3 DNA reads as TGTGCCAGCAGCAGACTAGCGGGAGGGTATTCCAATGAGCAGTTCTTC.

The CDR3 here is CASSVGGDSGNTIYF. CDR3 DNA: TGTGCCAGCAGCGTAGGGGGGGACTCTGGAAACACCATATATTTT. V is TRBV9 and J is TRBJ1-3; possibly TRBD1 for D (5 bases). The length of the CDR3 is 15 residues. Germline V gene sequence: CDR1 SGDLS, CDR2 YYNGEE. The V and J ends lost 0 bases and 0 bases respectively, with 7 bases between them.

At least ten counts were recorded for this clonotype. This chain links TRBV11-2 with TRBJ2-1, with D possibly TRBD2 on 5 matching bases. The V gene's germline CDR1 is SGHAT and CDR2 FQNNGV. The germline V and J ends were trimmed by 1 base and 12 bases, with 13 bases remaining between them. There are 13 residues in the CDR3. The CDR3 region is CASSLGGGSGQFF. CDR3 nucleotide sequence: TGTGCCAGCAGCTTAGGTGGAGGCAGTGGGCAGTTCTTC.

The table lists this clonotype with many counts. The chain joins TRBV20-1 to TRBJ2-3; the match to TRBD1 covers 8 bases. The germline CDR1 and CDR2 sequences are DFQATT and SNEGSKA (reference sequence). The CDR3 covers 14 residues. The V and J ends lost 6 bases and 2 bases, in that order; junction bases with no gene match: 7. The CDR3 reads CSATGQGPTDTQYF. CDR3 sequence (DNA): TGCAGTGCGACAGGACAGGGCCCCACAGATACGCAGTATTTT.

This clonotype was counted only a few times. CDR3 loop: CASRDSRDRPATNEKLFF. The CDR3 DNA follows: TGTGCCAGCAGAGACAGCCGGGACAGGCCTGCAACTAATGAAAAACTGTTTTTT. The rearrangement uses TRBV9 and TRBJ1-4; 8 bases are a match to TRBD1. The germline gives CDR1 SGDLS, CDR2 YYNGEE. V shed 5 bases, J shed 0 bases, and the junction held 12 bases outside the gene matches. The CDR3 length is 18 residues.

There are a few counts of this clonotype. This rearrangement joins TRBV6-5 to TRBJ2-1; 8 bases fit TRBD2. Germline V gives CDR1 MNHEY, CDR2 SVGAGI. The CDR3 consists of 18 residues. J lost 9 bases, V lost 2 bases, and 18 bases had no gene match. CDR3 coding DNA: TGTGCCAGCAGTTACGCCGCAGCGGGAGAAGGACCGTCAATTGAGCAGTTCTTC. The encoded protein is CASSYAAAGEGPSIEQFF.

Many counts were recorded for this clonotype. The chain couples TRBV11-2 to TRBJ2-5; D is unclear. Germline CDR1 is SGHAT and CDR2 is FQNNGV. The V and J ends lost 1 base and 2 bases respectively, with 11 bases between them. The CDR3 runs to 15 residues. CDR3 nucleotides: TGTGCCAGCAGCTTAGGAGCTTTAGGGCAAGAGACCCAGTACTTC. The encoded protein is CASSLGALGQETQYF.

Ten or more counts support this clonotype. The V and J genes are TRBV28 and TRBJ2-3, with 8 positions matching TRBD1. V shed 8 bases and J 1 base; nucleotides not matched to a gene: 8. The length of the CDR3 is 15 residues. Per the germline V gene, CDR1 is MDHEN and CDR2 is SYDVKM. The CDR3 here is CASALRQGRTDTQYF. In DNA form, the CDR3 reads TGTGCCAGCGCGCTACGACAGGGGCGCACAGATACGCAGTATTTT.

This clonotype showed up many times. The V gene is TRBV4-3, the J gene TRBJ1-2; 9 nucleotides agree with TRBD1. CDR1 and CDR2 (germline): LGHNA, YSLEER. The CDR3 contains 16 residues. With V trimmed by 0 bases and J by 3 bases, 5 bases remained unmatched. The chain's CDR3 is CASSQEGQGVDYGYTF. The CDR3, as DNA: TGCGCCAGCAGCCAAGAGGGACAGGGCGTAGACTATGGCTACACCTTC.

The sample holds many counts of this clonotype. V usage is TRBV29-1 and J usage is TRBJ2-7; 10 nucleotides agree with TRBD1. From germline, CDR1 is SQVTM and CDR2 ANQGSEA. The CDR3 runs to 15 residues. J was trimmed by 0 bases and V by 1 base; bases with no gene match: 3. This chain's CDR3 is CSVEGTGGPSYEQYF. CDR3 bases: TGCAGCGTTGAAGGGACAGGGGGTCCCTCCTACGAGCAGTACTTC.

The chain is built from TRBV27 and TRBJ2-4; TRBD1 is a possible D gene (7 bases). Between the trimmed V and J ends, which lost 6 bases and 7 bases, there was a span of 19 bases. Germline assignment: CDR1 MNHEY and CDR2 SMNVEV (reference sequence). This CDR3 comprises 15 residues. The CDR3 sequence: CASRSLGAGGNIQYF. DNA of the CDR3: TGTGCCAGCAGATCGCTCGGGGCAGGGGGGAACATTCAGTACTTC.

The table lists this clonotype with many counts. This chain links TRBV29-1 with TRBJ2-7, with 7 bases matching TRBD2. CDR3 length: 15 residues. Unmatched junction bases numbered 8, after V lost 3 bases and J lost 0 bases. Looked up from germline, CDR1 is SQVTM and CDR2 is ANQGSEA. CDR3 DNA: TGCAGCGTTGATGTTGGGACTATTGGCTCCTACGAGCAGTACTTC. Amino acids: CSVDVGTIGSYEQYF.

There are many counts of this clonotype. This chain uses TRBV7-8 with TRBJ2-3; 11 bases map to TRBD2. The trim removed 7 bases at V and 3 bases at J, leaving 6 bases unmatched. CDR1 and CDR2 (germline): SGHVS, FQNEAQ. CDR3 length equals 15 residues. CDR3 region: CASKLLAGETDTQYF. The CDR3 nucleotides read TGTGCCAGCAAGTTACTAGCGGGAGAAACAGATACGCAGTATTTT.

The chain is built from TRBV2 and TRBJ2-7; 8 bases are shared with TRBD1. This CDR3 region has 15 residues. The junction had 7 bases not matched to a gene; V was cut back by 4 bases and J by 2 bases. Germline loops: CDR1 SNHLY, CDR2 FYNNEI. This chain's CDR3 is CASSVGATGAYEQYF. The CDR3 region has the DNA TGTGCCAGCAGTGTGGGGGCGACAGGGGCCTACGAGCAGTACTTC.

The table lists this clonotype with many counts. V usage is TRBV20-1 and J usage is TRBJ2-7; TRBD2 agrees at 16 bases. The germline V gene encodes CDR1 DFQATT and CDR2 SNEGSKA (reference sequence). V lost 6 bases, J lost 7 bases, and 6 bases stayed unmatched. CDR3 length: 14 residues. CDR3 nucleotides: TGCAGTGCCGGCGGGACTAGCGGGAGGGGAGAGCAGTACTTC. Translating gives CSAGGTSGRGEQYF.

In its sample, this clonotype was seen a few times. J is TRBJ2-1 and V is TRBV19, with no clear D. V lost 3 bases to trimming and J lost 0 bases, with 12 bases between them. Germline V gene lookup returns CDR1 LNHDA and CDR2 SQIVND (reference sequence). The CDR3 covers 16 residues. In nucleotides, the CDR3 is TGTGCCAGTAGTATGCTGTTCCCTCCCTCCTACAATGAGCAGTTCTTC. It is translated as CASSMLFPPSYNEQFF.

The table lists this clonotype with many counts. The rearrangement links TRBV2 to TRBJ2-7; D gene uncertain. The V and J ends lost 4 bases and 0 bases respectively, with 10 bases between them. The CDR3 extends over 14 amino acids. Germline V gives CDR1 SNHLY, CDR2 FYNNEI. The CDR3 region is CASSVPTDSYEQYF. The CDR3 DNA sequence: TGTGCCAGCAGTGTGCCGACGGACTCCTACGAGCAGTACTTC.

The chain employs TRBV5-1 and TRBJ1-4; tentatively, D is TRBD1 (5 bases). The CDR3 covers 15 residues. V lost 3 bases to trimming and J lost 2 bases, with 11 bases between them. Germline V CDR1 and CDR2: SGHRS, YFSETQ. DNA of the CDR3: TGCGCCAGCAGCTACAGCGGGGGGACTAATGAAAAACTGTTTTTT. As protein: CASSYSGGTNEKLFF.

V usage is TRBV6-2 or TRBV6-3 and J usage is TRBJ2-5; D is unresolved. Trimming left V 2 bases short and J 14 bases short, with 12 bases between. Germline V gene data show CDR1 as MNHEY and CDR2 as SVGEGT. The CDR3 runs to 11 residues. CDR3 region: CASSYTAGRYF. In nucleotides, the CDR3 is TGTGCCAGCAGTTACACTGCAGGCCGTTACTTC.

This clonotype has a count of ten or more. The chain carries TRBV27 and TRBJ2-7; TRBD2 aligns across 8 bases. In germline, CDR1 is MNHEY, CDR2 SMNVEV (reference sequence). J gave up 2 bases and V 6 bases, and 9 bases lay outside the gene matches. This CDR3 comprises 15 residues. The CDR3, as DNA: TGTGCCAGCAGACCAACTAGCGGAGGGGCCTACGAGCAGTACTTC. Translation gives CASRPTSGGAYEQYF.

The table lists this clonotype with many counts. The rearrangement joins TRBV12-3 or TRBV12-4 to TRBJ1-5; 8 positions agree with TRBD1. The CDR3 is made up of 13 amino acids. V was clipped by 6 bases and J by 6 bases; unmatched bases: 4. CDR3 sequence: CASSRTGTQPQHF. Written as DNA, the CDR3 is TGTGCCAGCAGCCGGACAGGGACTCAGCCCCAGCATTTT.